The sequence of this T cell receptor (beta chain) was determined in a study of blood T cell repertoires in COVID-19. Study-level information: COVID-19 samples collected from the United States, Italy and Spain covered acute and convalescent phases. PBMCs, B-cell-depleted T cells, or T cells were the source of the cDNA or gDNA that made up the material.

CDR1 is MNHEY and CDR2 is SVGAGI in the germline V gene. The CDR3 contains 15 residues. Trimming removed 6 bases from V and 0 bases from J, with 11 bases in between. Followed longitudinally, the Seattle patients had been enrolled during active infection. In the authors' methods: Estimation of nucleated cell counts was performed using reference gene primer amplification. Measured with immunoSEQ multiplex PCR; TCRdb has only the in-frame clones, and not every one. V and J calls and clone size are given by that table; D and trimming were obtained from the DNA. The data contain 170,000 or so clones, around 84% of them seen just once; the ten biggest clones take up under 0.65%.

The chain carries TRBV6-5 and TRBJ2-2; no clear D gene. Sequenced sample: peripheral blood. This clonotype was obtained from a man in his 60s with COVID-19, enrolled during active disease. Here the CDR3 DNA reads TGTGCCAGCAGCCGAAGCGTAGCGAACACCGGGGAGCTGTTTTTT. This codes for CASSRSVANTGELFF.